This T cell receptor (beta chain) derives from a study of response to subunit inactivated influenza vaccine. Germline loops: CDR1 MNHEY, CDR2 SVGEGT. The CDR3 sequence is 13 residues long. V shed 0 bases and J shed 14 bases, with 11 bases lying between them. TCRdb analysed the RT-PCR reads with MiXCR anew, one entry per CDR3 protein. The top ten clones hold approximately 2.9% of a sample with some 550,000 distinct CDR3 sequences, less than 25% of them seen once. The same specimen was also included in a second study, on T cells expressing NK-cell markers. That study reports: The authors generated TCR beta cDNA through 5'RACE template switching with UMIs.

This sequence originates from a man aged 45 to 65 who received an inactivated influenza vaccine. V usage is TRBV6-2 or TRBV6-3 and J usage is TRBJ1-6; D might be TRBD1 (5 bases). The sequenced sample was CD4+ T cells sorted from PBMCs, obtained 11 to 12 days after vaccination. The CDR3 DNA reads TGTGCCAGCAGTTACTCGGCAGGGATTTCCCTCCACTTT. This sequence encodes CASSYSAGISLHF.